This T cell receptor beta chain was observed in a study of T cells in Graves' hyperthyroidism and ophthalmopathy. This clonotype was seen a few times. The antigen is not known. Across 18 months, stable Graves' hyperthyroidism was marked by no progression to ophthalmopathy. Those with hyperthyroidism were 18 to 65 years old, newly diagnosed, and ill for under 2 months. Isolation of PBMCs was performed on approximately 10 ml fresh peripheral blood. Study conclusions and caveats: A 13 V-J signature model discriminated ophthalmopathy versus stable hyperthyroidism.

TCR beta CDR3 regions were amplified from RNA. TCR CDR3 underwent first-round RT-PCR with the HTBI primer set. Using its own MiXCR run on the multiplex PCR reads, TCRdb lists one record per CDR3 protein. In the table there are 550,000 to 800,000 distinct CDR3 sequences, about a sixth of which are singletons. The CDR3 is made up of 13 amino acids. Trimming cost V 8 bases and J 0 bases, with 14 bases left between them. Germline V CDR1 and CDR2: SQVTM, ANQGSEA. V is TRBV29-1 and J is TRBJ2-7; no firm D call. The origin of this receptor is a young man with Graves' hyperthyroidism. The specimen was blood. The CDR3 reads CSIQQLSSYEQYF. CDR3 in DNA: TGCAGCATACAGCAGCTTAGCTCCTACGAGCAGTACTTC.